This is a list of T cell receptor beta chains from one sample in a study of cytomegalovirus exposure and HLA in healthy donors. Profiled with immunoSEQ multiplex PCR; TCRdb holds only in-frame clones, not every one. In the table there are about 110,000 clones, 70% to 85% of which are singletons. Sequenced input: PBMCs. The receptors come from a woman between 18 and 29 years old in good health and CMV-seronegative. Each CDR3 is given with its conserved first and last residue. Fields, in order: D gene, clone size, CDR3 length, V gene, J gene, CDR3 protein, CDR3 DNA. The D gene is left open where the match is weak. Clone size, where shown, is once, few, many, or a class for clones that have expanded.

D gene: -; clone size: -; CDR3 length: 16; V gene: TRBV6-1; J gene: TRBJ1-4; CDR3 protein: CASSVGHLVANEKLFF; CDR3 DNA: TGTGCCAGCAGTGTGGGACACCTAGTTGCTAATGAAAAACTGTTTTTT
D gene: TRBD1; clone size: -; CDR3 length: 13; V gene: TRBV27; J gene: TRBJ1-2; CDR3 protein: CASSYRTGDGYTF; CDR3 DNA: TGTGCCAGCAGTTACAGGACAGGGGATGGCTACACCTTC
D gene: -; clone size: -; CDR3 length: 15; V gene: TRBV6-5; J gene: TRBJ1-2; CDR3 protein: CASSYSSVLYYGYTF; CDR3 DNA: TGTGCCAGCAGTTACTCAAGCGTCCTATACTATGGCTACACCTTC
D gene: -; clone size: -; CDR3 length: 14; V gene: TRBV5-1; J gene: TRBJ2-3; CDR3 protein: CASSLDRSTDTQYF; CDR3 DNA: TGCGCCAGCAGCTTGGACAGGAGCACAGATACGCAGTATTTT
D gene: TRBD2; clone size: -; CDR3 length: 14; V gene: TRBV6-8; J gene: TRBJ2-5; CDR3 protein: CASSSCGGGETQYF; CDR3 DNA: TGTGCCAGCAGTTCTTGCGGGGGGGGAGAGACCCAGTACTTC
D gene: TRBD1; clone size: -; CDR3 length: 13; V gene: TRBV6-6; J gene: TRBJ1-1; CDR3 protein: CASFKTGETEAFF; CDR3 DNA: TGTGCCAGCTTTAAAACAGGGGAGACTGAAGCTTTCTTT
D gene: TRBD1; clone size: -; CDR3 length: 13; V gene: TRBV25-1; J gene: TRBJ2-7; CDR3 protein: CASSNGQGNEQYF; CDR3 DNA: TGTGCCAGCAGTAATGGACAGGGGAACGAGCAGTACTTC
D gene: -; clone size: -; CDR3 length: 14; V gene: TRBV25-1; J gene: TRBJ1-1; CDR3 protein: CASSVGGANQGAFF; CDR3 DNA: TGTGCCAGCAGTGTAGGAGGGGCTAATCAAGGAGCTTTCTTT
D gene: -; clone size: -; CDR3 length: 14; V gene: TRBV10-2; J gene: TRBJ1-3; CDR3 protein: CASSDSGYGNTIYF; CDR3 DNA: TGCGCCAGCAGTGATTCGGGGTATGGAAACACCATATATTTT
D gene: -; clone size: -; CDR3 length: 12; V gene: TRBV5-6; J gene: TRBJ2-3; CDR3 protein: CASSSVRDTQYF; CDR3 DNA: TGTGCCAGCAGCTCGGTTCGGGATACGCAGTATTTT
D gene: -; clone size: medium-sized; CDR3 length: 15; V gene: TRBV25-1; J gene: TRBJ2-2; CDR3 protein: CASSPLPGDTGELFF; CDR3 DNA: TGTGCCAGCAGTCCCCTCCCAGGGGACACCGGGGAGCTGTTTTTT
D gene: TRBD1; clone size: medium-sized; CDR3 length: 14; V gene: TRBV7-3; J gene: TRBJ1-6; CDR3 protein: CASSSGTDGSPLHF; CDR3 DNA: TGTGCCAGCAGCTCCGGGACAGACGGCTCACCCCTCCACTTT
D gene: TRBD1; clone size: -; CDR3 length: 16; V gene: TRBV10-1; J gene: TRBJ1-1; CDR3 protein: CASSATGAILFTEAFF; CDR3 DNA: TGCGCCAGCAGTGCCACAGGGGCGATCCTATTCACTGAAGCTTTCTTT
D gene: TRBD2; clone size: -; CDR3 length: 15; V gene: TRBV4-1; J gene: TRBJ2-7; CDR3 protein: CASSQRTSGSYEQYF; CDR3 DNA: TGCGCCAGCAGCCAGAGGACTAGCGGGTCCTACGAGCAGTACTTC
D gene: TRBD1; clone size: -; CDR3 length: 14; V gene: TRBV18; J gene: TRBJ2-4; CDR3 protein: CASSPGQGANIQYF; CDR3 DNA: TGTGCCAGCTCCCCGGGACAGGGGGCAAACATTCAGTACTTC
D gene: -; clone size: few; CDR3 length: 11; V gene: TRBV6-1; J gene: TRBJ1-5; CDR3 protein: CASSNNEPQHF; CDR3 DNA: TGTGCCAGCAGTAATAATGAGCCCCAGCATTTT
D gene: TRBD2; clone size: -; CDR3 length: 16; V gene: TRBV9; J gene: TRBJ2-7; CDR3 protein: CASSVADGLAGDEQYF; CDR3 DNA: TGTGCCAGCAGCGTAGCGGATGGACTAGCGGGGGACGAGCAGTACTTC